This TCR beta chain was recorded in a study of CD8 T cells in ankylosing spondylitis (dated by TCRdb to 2016 to 2017). Background on the whole study: The study profiled T cell receptor beta repertoires in healthy donors and ankylosing spondylitis patients to find disease-linked TCR variants. The full study cohort comprised 25 or so ankylosing spondylitis patients and over a hundred healthy donors. Samples of peripheral blood were taken, and for ankylosing spondylitis patients, synovial fluid was collected as well.

The data were produced on an Illumina HiSeq 2500. TCR beta libraries were prepared by quantitative 5'-RACE with molecular barcodes. Turning to the authors' computational methods: Disease-linked TCR variants were identified with a new computational method built on a probabilistic model of VDJ rearrangement. TCRdb trimmed the raw reads at Q25, called clones with MiXCR and kept productive beta chains. Every entry covers one CDR3 protein and lists the most common genes and DNA from its rows. The V and J calls were not made by the authors but by TCRdb's processing. The sample profile shows a few hundred thousand distinct CDR3 sequences; more than 20% of them were found once. The ten most abundant clones make up approximately 16% of the sample. Notes on this clonotype: Its antigen is unknown. No much larger clone exists at a distance of one base, and base qualities are not known.

The study at large found these results: Blood from ankylosing spondylitis patients appeared to be characterized by a TCR beta motif made up of several highly homologous amino acid variants. The disease-linked clones were reported to be significantly enriched in matched synovial fluid samples from ankylosing spondylitis patients. In peripheral blood, the disease-linked clones were found at relatively low frequencies and had a CD8+ phenotype. Some of the motif variants had been reported before in the synovial fluid and blood of reactive arthritis patients, a finding that suggests common disease-initiation mechanisms.

The junction shows trimming of 4 bases on V and 6 bases on J, and the gene matches do not reach 18 bases of it. Measured from the cysteine to the phenylalanine, the CDR3 is 18 residues long. Solely the CDR3 DNA is kept, with 54 bases framed from the first base. As encoded in the germline V gene, CDR1 is SGHRS while CDR2 is YFSETQ. The sequence was collected from a male donor with ankylosing spondylitis. The chain is encoded by TRBV5-1 joined to TRBJ2-1, with 8 bases matching TRBD2. The sequenced sample consisted of blood, either unsorted or a sorted T cell fraction (not recorded which). The CDR3 has the sequence CASSGSTGGRSMRNEQFF. The bases are TGCGCCAGCAGCGGGTCGACAGGCGGGAGGTCTATGCGCAATGAGCAGTTCTTC.